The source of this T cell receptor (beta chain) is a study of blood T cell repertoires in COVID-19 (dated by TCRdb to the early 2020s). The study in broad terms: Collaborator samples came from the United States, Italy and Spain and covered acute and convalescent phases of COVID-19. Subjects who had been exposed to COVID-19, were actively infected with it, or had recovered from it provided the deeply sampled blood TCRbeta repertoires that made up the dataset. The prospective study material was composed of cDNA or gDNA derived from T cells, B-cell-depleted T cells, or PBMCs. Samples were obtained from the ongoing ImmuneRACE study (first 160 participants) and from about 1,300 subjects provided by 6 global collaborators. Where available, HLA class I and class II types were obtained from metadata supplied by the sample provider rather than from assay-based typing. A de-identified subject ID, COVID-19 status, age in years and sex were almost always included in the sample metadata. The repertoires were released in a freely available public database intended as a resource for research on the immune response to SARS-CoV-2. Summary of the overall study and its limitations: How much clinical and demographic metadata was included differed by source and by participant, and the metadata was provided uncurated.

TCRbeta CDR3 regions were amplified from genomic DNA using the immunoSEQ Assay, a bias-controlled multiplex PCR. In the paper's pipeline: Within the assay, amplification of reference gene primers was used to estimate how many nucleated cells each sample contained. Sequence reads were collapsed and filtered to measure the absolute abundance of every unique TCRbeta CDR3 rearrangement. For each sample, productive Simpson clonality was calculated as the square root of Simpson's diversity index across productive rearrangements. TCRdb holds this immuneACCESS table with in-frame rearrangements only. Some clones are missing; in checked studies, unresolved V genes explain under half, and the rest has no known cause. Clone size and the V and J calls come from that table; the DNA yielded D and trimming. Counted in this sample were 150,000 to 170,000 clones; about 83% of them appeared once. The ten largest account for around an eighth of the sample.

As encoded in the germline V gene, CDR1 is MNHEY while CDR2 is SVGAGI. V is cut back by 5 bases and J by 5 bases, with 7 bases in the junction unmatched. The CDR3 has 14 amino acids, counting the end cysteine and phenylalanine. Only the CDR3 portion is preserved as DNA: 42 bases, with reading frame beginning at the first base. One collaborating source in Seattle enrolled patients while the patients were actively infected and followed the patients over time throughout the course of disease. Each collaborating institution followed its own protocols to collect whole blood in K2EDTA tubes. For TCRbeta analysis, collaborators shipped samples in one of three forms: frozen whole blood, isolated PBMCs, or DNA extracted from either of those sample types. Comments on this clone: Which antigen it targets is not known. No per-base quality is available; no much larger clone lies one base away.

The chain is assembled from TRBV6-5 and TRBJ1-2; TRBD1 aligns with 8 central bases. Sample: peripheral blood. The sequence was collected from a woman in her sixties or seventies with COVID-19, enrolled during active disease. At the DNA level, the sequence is TGTGCCAGCAGTACAAGGACAGGGACATATGGCTACACCTTC. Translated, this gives CASSTRTGTYGYTF.